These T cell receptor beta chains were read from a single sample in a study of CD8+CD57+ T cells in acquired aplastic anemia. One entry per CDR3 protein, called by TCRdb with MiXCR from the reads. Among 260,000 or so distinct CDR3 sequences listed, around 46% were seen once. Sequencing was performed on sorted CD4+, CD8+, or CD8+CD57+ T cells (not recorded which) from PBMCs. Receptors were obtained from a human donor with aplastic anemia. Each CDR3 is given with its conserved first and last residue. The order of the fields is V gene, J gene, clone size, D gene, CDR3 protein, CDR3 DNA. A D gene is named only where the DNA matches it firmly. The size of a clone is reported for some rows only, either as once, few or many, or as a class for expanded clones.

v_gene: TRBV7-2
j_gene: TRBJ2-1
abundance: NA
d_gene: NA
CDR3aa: CASRSADTYNEQFF
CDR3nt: TGTGCCAGCCGCTCGGCGGACACCTACAATGAGCAGTTCTTC

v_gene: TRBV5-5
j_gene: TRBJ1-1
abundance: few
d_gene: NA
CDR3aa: CASSLRQANTEAFF
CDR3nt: TGTGCCAGCAGCCTTCGACAGGCGAACACTGAAGCTTTCTTT

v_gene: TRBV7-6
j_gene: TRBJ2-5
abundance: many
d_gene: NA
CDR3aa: CASSLDGLETQYF
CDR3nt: TGTGCCAGCAGCTTAGATGGGCTAGAGACCCAGTACTTC

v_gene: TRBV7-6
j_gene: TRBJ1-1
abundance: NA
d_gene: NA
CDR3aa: CASSPTIPEAFF
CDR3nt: TGTGCCAGCAGCCCGACCATCCCTGAAGCTTTCTTT

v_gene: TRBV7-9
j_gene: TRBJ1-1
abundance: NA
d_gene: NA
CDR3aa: CASSLATVEAFF
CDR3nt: TGTGCCAGCAGCTTAGCGACAGTTGAAGCTTTCTTT

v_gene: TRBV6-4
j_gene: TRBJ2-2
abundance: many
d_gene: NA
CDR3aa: CASSDTDRGELFF
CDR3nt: TGTGCCAGCAGTGACACCGACAGGGGGGAGCTGTTTTTT

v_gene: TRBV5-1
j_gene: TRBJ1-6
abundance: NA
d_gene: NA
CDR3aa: CASSLESQGSSPLHF
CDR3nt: TGCGCCAGCAGCTTGGAGAGTCAGGGATCTTCACCCCTCCACTTT

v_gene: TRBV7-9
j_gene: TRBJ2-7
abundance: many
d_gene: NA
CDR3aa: CASGDWTYEQYF
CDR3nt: TGTGCCAGCGGAGACTGGACCTACGAGCAGTACTTC

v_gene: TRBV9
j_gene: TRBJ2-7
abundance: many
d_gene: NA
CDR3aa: CASSRDVGYEQYF
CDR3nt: TGTGCCAGCAGCCGGGACGTCGGTTACGAGCAGTACTTC

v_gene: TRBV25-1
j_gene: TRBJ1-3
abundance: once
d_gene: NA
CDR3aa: CASSEFRQSSGNTIYF
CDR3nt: TGTGCCAGCAGTGAATTTAGACAGAGCTCTGGAAACACCATATATTTT

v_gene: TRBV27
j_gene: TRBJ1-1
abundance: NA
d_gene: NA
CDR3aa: CACQGNTEAFF
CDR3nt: TGTGCCTGCCAAGGGAACACTGAAGCTTTCTTT

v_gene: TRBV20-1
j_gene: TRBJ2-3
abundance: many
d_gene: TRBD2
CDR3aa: CSARIGTSGRASDTQYF
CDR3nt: TGCAGTGCTAGAATTGGGACGAGCGGGAGGGCTTCCGATACGCAGTATTTT

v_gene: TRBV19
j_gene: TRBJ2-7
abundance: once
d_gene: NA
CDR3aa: CASSIPGIYEQYF
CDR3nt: TGTGCCAGTAGTATACCAGGAATCTACGAGCAGTACTTC

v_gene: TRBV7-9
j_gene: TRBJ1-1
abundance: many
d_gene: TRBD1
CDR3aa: CATKTGTENTEAFF
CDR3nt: TGTGCCACCAAAACCGGGACAGAGAACACTGAAGCTTTCTTT

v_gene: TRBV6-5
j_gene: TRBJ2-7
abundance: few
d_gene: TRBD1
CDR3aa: CASSYSRDRSSYEQYF
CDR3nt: TGTGCCAGCAGTTACTCACGGGACAGGTCCTCCTACGAGCAGTACTTC

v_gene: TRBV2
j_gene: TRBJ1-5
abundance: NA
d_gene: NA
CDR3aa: CASRRDIGGQPQHF
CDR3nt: TGTGCCAGCAGACGGGACATCGGGGGTCAGCCCCAGCATTTT

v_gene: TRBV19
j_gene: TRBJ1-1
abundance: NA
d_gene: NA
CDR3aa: CASSIDRKAEAFF
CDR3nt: TGTGCCAGTAGTATAGACAGGAAGGCTGAAGCTTTCTTT

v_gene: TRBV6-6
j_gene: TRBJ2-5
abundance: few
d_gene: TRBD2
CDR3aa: CASSSLAGARETQYF
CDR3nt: TGTGCCAGCAGTTCGCTAGCGGGGGCCCGGGAGACCCAGTACTTC

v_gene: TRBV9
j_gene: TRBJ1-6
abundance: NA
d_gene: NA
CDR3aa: CASSVAVSSPLHF
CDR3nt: TGTGCCAGCAGCGTAGCCGTGAGTTCACCCCTCCACTTT

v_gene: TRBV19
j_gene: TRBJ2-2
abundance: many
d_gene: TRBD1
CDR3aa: CASRTGAGNTGELFF
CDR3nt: TGTGCCAGTAGAACAGGGGCGGGGAACACCGGGGAGCTGTTTTTT

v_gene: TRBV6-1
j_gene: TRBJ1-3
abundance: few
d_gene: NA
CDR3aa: CASSLRLMNTIYF
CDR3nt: TGTGCCAGCAGTTTAAGGCTGATGAACACCATATATTTT

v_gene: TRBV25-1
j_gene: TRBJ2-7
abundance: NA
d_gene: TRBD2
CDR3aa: CASSLGRTSGGPWFEQYF
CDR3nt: TGTGCCAGCAGCTTGGGTCGGACTAGCGGGGGGCCCTGGTTCGAGCAGTACTTC

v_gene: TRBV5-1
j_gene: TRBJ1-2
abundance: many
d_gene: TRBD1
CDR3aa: CASSQRGLGYTF
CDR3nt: TGTGCCAGCAGCCAGAGGGGGCTGGGCTACACCTTC

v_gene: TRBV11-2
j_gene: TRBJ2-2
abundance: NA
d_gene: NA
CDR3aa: CASSFEWGCANTGELFF
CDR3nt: TGTGCCAGCAGCTTTGAGTGGGGCTGTGCGAACACCGGGGAGCTGTTTTTT

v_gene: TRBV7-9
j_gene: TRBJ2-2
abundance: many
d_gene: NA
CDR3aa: CASSLVTSGDRELFF
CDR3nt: TGTGCCAGCAGCTTAGTAACGTCGGGAGACCGGGAGCTGTTTTTT

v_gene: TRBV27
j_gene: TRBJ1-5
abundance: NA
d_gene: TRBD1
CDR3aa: CASSPGGNHQPQHF
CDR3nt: TGTGCCAGCAGCCCAGGGGGCAATCATCAGCCCCAGCATTTT

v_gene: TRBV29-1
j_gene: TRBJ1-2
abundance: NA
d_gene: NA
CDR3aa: CSVAAGNYGYTF
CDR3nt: TGCAGCGTTGCAGCAGGGAACTATGGCTACACCTTC

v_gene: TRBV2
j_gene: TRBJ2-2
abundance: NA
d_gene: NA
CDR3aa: CARSGGAVNTGELFF
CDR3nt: TGTGCCAGGAGTGGGGGGGCAGTAAACACCGGGGAGCTGTTTTTT

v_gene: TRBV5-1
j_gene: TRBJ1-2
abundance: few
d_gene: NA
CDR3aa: CASSLLGGYGYTF
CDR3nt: TGCGCCAGCAGCCTTCTGGGTGGCTATGGCTACACCTTC

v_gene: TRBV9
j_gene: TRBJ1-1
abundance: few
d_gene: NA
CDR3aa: CASSLGTFGEAFF
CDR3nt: TGTGCCAGCAGCTTAGGGACTTTTGGAGAAGCTTTCTTT

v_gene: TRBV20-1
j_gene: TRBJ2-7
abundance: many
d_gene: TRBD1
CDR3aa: CSAREDRYSYEQYF
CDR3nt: TGCAGTGCTAGAGAGGACAGGTACTCCTACGAGCAGTACTTC

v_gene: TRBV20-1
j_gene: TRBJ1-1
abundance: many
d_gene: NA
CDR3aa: CSAPRGDTEAFF
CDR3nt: TGCAGTGCTCCCAGGGGCGACACTGAAGCTTTCTTT

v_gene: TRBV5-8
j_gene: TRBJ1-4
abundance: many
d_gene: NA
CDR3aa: CASSLPSTNEKLFF
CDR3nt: TGTGCCAGCAGCTTGCCCTCCACTAATGAAAAACTGTTTTTT

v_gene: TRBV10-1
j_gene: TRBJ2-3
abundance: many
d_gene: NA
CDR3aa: CASSDRWDKTDTQYF
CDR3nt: TGCGCCAGCAGTGACCGATGGGACAAGACAGATACGCAGTATTTT

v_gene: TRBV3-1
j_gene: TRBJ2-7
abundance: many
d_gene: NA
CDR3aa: CASSQARSDRSYEQYF
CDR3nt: TGTGCCAGCAGCCAAGCTCGGTCGGACCGCTCGTACGAGCAGTACTTC

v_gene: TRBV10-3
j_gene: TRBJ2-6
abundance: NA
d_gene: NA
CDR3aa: CAIRDNPGANVLTF
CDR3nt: TGTGCCATCAGGGATAACCCTGGGGCCAACGTCCTGACTTTC

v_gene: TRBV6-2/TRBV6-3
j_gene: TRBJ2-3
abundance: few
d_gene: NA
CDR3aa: CASTPKPIPTDTQYF
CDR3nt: TGTGCCAGCACCCCAAAGCCTATCCCCACAGATACGCAGTATTTT

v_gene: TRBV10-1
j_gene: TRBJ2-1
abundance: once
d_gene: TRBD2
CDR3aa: CASSFRLAGYYNEQFF
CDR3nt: TGTGCCAGCAGTTTCAGACTAGCGGGATACTACAATGAGCAGTTCTTC

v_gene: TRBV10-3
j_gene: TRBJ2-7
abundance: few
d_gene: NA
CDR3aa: CAISSGLGEQYF
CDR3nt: TGTGCCATCAGTTCAGGATTGGGGGAGCAGTACTTC

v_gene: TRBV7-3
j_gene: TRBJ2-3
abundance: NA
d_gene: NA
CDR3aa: CASRSRGSNTDTQYF
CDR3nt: TGTGCCAGCAGAAGCAGGGGATCGAACACAGATACGCAGTATTTT

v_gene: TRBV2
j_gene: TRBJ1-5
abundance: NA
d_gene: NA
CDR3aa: CASTAKWNQPQHF
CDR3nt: TGTGCCAGCACTGCTAAGTGGAATCAGCCCCAGCATTTT

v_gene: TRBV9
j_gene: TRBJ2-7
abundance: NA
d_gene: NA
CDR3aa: CVSSVAQLALNEQYF
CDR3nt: TGTGTCAGCAGCGTAGCCCAGCTCGCCCTGAACGAGCAGTACTTC

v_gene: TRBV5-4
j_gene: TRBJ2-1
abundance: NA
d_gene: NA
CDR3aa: CASSLGHQGRGGEQFF
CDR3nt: TGTGCCAGCAGCTTGGGTCACCAGGGGCGGGGTGGGGAGCAGTTCTTC

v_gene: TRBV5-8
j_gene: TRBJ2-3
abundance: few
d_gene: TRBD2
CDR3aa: CASSSSGTSVPYTDTQYF
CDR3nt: TGTGCCAGCAGCTCCTCCGGGACTAGCGTCCCTTACACAGATACGCAGTATTTT

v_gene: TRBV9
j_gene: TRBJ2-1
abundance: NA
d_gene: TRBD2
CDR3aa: CASSSRTSNDEQFF
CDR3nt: TGTGCCAGCAGCTCGAGGACTAGCAACGATGAGCAGTTCTTC

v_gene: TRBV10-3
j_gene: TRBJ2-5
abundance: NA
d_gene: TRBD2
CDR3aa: CAISWTSGLQETQYF
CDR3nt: TGTGCCATCAGTTGGACTAGCGGCCTACAAGAGACCCAGTACTTC

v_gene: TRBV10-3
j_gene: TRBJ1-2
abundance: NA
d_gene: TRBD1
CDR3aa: CAISSDRGGYGYTF
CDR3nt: TGTGCCATCAGTTCTGACAGGGGCGGGTATGGCTACACCTTC

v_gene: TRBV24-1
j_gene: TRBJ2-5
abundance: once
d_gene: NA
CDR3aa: CATSAPGHQETQYF
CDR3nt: TGTGCCACCAGTGCCCCGGGACACCAAGAGACCCAGTACTTC

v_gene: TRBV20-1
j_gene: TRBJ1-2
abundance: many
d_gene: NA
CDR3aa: CSARSTEANYGYTF
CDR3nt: TGCAGTGCTAGATCTACAGAAGCTAACTATGGCTACACCTTC

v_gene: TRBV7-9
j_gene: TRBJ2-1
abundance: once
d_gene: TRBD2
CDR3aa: CASISSGSYNEQFF
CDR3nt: TGTGCCAGCATTTCTAGCGGTTCCTACAATGAGCAGTTCTTC

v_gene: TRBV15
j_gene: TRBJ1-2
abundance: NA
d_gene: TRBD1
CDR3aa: CATSRADRGDGGYTF
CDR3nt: TGTGCCACCAGCAGAGCGGACAGGGGGGATGGCGGCTACACCTTC

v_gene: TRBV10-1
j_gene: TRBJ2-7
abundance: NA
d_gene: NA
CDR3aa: CASSDTPYEQYF
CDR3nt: TGCGCCAGCAGTGACACCCCCTACGAGCAGTACTTC

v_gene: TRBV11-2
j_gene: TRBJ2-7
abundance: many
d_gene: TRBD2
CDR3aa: CASSFKRTSSWKDEQYF
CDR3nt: TGTGCCAGCAGCTTTAAAAGGACTAGCTCTTGGAAGGACGAGCAGTACTTC